What follows describes a single T cell receptor (beta chain). The data are from a study of blood T cell repertoires in COVID-19. Turning to the study itself: The cDNA or gDNA used as material had been derived from T cells, B-cell-depleted T cells, or PBMCs.

The table came from immunoSEQ multiplex PCR; TCRdb's copy has only in-frame clones and leaves some out. The sample lists about 150,000 clones; approximately 86% were seen once. The CDR3 covers 13 residues. Unmatched junction bases numbered 0, after V lost 0 bases and J lost 6 bases. The V gene's germline CDR1 is SGHRS and CDR2 YFSETQ. The sample was peripheral blood. This clonotype was sampled from a woman aged 80 or over with active or convalescent COVID-19. J is TRBJ1-5 and V is TRBV5-1; 7 bases map to TRBD1. CDR3 loop: CASSLDRGQPQHF. The CDR3 DNA sequence: TGCGCCAGCAGCTTGGACAGGGGTCAGCCCCAGCATTTT. The entire variable domain, with the rest obtained from reference TRBV5-1 and TRBJ1-5, is as follows: KAGVTQTPRYLIKTRGQQVTLSCSPISGHRSVSWYQQTPGQGLQFLFEYFSETQRNKGNFPGRFSGRQFSNSRSEMNVSTLELGDSALYLCASSLDRGQPQHFGDGTRLSIL.